One and the same sample provided the 27 T cell receptor beta chains below, sequenced in a study of blood T cell repertoires in COVID-19. The table came from immunoSEQ multiplex PCR; TCRdb's copy has only in-frame clones and leaves some out. This sample has roughly 250,000 clones, with about 80% found just once. Sequenced material: peripheral blood. These receptors came from a human donor in a cohort sampled during active COVID-19.

The CDR3 region has the DNA TGTGCTAGTGGTTTAGGACTTAATCAGCCCCAGCATTTT. It translates to CASGLGLNQPQHF. The gene calls are TRBV12-5 and TRBJ1-5; D not resolved. V lost 3 bases, J lost 4 bases, and 7 bases lay in between. The germline V gene has CDR1 LGHNT and CDR2 FRNRAP. The CDR3 consists of 13 residues.

The rearrangement links TRBV7-6 to TRBJ1-3; D remains ambiguous. CDR3 length: 16 residues. V lost 2 bases, J lost 0 bases, and 11 bases lay in between. Germline V gene data show CDR1 as SGHVS and CDR2 as FNYEAQ. Here the CDR3 reads CASSLTASSSGNTIYF. DNA of the CDR3: TGTGCCAGCAGCTTAACAGCCTCGAGCTCTGGAAACACCATATATTTT.

The chain is built from TRBV6-4 and TRBJ2-2; D perhaps matches TRBD1 (5 bases). V was cut by 3 bases and J by 5 bases, with 7 bases left in between. CDR1 is MRHNA and CDR2 is SNTAGT in the germline V gene. CDR3 size: 13 residues. CDR3 coding DNA: TGTGCCAGCAGTGAGCAGGGAACCGGGGAGCTGTTTTTT. Amino acid sequence: CASSEQGTGELFF.

This chain joins TRBV6-6 and TRBJ1-1; D might be TRBD1 (5 bases). This CDR3 comprises 16 residues. Germline CDR1 and CDR2: MNHNY and SVGAGI (reference sequence). V was shortened by 5 bases and J by 4 bases, with 20 bases between the two germline ends. This chain's CDR3 is CASSPPRRLGGTEAFF. The CDR3 bases are TGTGCCAGCAGTCCTCCAAGGAGGTTGGGGGGCACTGAAGCTTTCTTT.

The genes are TRBV3-1 (or the pseudogene TRBV3-2) and TRBJ2-3, with a possible D match to TRBD2 (5 bases). Deletions cut 0 bases from V and 2 bases from J, with 15 bases between. Germline V gene lookup returns CDR1 LGHDT and CDR2 YNNKEL (reference sequence). CDR3 size: 17 residues. The CDR3 loop reads CASSQDIWSGTTDTQYF. The DNA of the CDR3 is TGTGCCAGCAGCCAAGACATCTGGAGCGGAACCACAGATACGCAGTATTTT.

The V and J genes are TRBV7-2 and TRBJ2-1; a weak D match, TRBD2 (6 bases). V was trimmed by 1 base and J by 7 bases, leaving 17 bases between them. CDR3 length equals 16 residues. CDR1 and CDR2 from the germline V gene are SGHTA and FQGNSA. The DNA for the CDR3 is TGTGCCAGCAGCTTAGGTTACCGGGAGAGTAAGAATGAGCAGTTCTTC. Translating it yields CASSLGYRESKNEQFF.

J is TRBJ2-5 and V is TRBV7-8; 7 nucleotides align to TRBD2. Unmatched junction bases numbered 9, after V lost 7 bases and J lost 4 bases. Germline V gene data show CDR1 as SGHVS and CDR2 as FQNEAQ. The CDR3 length is 14 residues. CDR3 sequence reads: CASNPRGESETQYF. The DNA of the CDR3 is TGTGCCAGCAACCCCCGGGGGGAGTCAGAGACCCAGTACTTC. The entire variable domain, with the rest obtained from reference TRBV7-8 and TRBJ2-5, is as follows: GAGVSQSPRYKVAKRGQDVALRCDPISGHVSLFWYQQALGQGPEFLTYFQNEAQLDKSGLPSDRFFAERPEGSVSTLKIQRTQQEDSAVYLCASNPRGESETQYFGPGTRLLVL.

The chain recombines TRBV5-1 with TRBJ1-3, with 8 bases matching TRBD1. The ends lost 1 base at V and 4 bases at J; junction bases unmatched: 13. CDR1 and CDR2 from the germline V gene are SGHRS and YFSETQ. This CDR3 is built from 18 residues. CDR3 in DNA: TGCGCCAGCAGCTTGCTCGGACAGGGCTTATCGGGAGGAAACACCATATATTTT. Its translation: CASSLLGQGLSGGNTIYF.

The rearrangement joins TRBV5-6 to TRBJ1-1; D is possibly TRBD1 (5 bases). Trimming stripped 2 bases from V and 0 bases from J, with 8 bases between. This CDR3 is built from 14 residues. The V gene's germline CDR1 is SGHDT and CDR2 YYEEEE. The CDR3 sequence: CASSLQVMNTEAFF. As DNA, the CDR3 is TGTGCCAGCAGCTTACAGGTCATGAACACTGAAGCTTTCTTT.

The rearrangement uses TRBV9 and TRBJ2-5; TRBD2 matches at 8 bases. V trimming: 0 bases; J trimming: 5 bases; junction bases outside the gene matches: 6. Germline lookup yields CDR1 SGDLS and CDR2 YYNGEE. The CDR3 loop spans 15 amino acids. Here the CDR3 reads CASSVALAERETQYF. The DNA of the CDR3 is TGTGCCAGCAGCGTAGCACTAGCGGAGAGGGAGACCCAGTACTTC.

The CDR3 reads CASSFRRDRIYNEQFF. The CDR3 DNA reads as TGTGCCAGCAGCTTTCGAAGGGACAGGATCTACAATGAGCAGTTCTTC. This rearrangement joins TRBV7-8 to TRBJ2-1, with TRBD1 identical over 8 bases. The V segment lost 3 bases and the J segment 3 bases; nucleotides outside the gene matches: 7. CDR3 length: 16 residues. CDR1 SGHVS and CDR2 FQNEAQ come from the germline V gene.

This clone was seen only a few times. The chain uses TRBV4-1 and TRBJ2-7; D is uncertain. This CDR3 has 14 residues. Germline assignment: CDR1 MGHRA and CDR2 YSYEKL. Trimming removed 6 bases at V and 5 bases at J, with 17 bases between. CDR3 coding DNA: TGCGCCAGCAGTCCTTCCACCTTTCGGGACGAGCAGTACTTC. It codes for CASSPSTFRDEQYF.

The rearrangement links TRBV6-5 to TRBJ2-1; 8 bases line up with TRBD2. CDR1 and CDR2 (germline): MNHEY, SVGAGI. The CDR3 extends over 14 amino acids. The J segment lost 7 bases and the V segment lost 7 bases, leaving 9 bases of the junction unmatched. The CDR3 DNA follows: TGTGCCAGCAAGAGGACGGGGGGGCGGAATGAGCAGTTCTTC. Translating gives CASKRTGGRNEQFF.

DNA for the CDR3: TGTGCCATCTGGGGAGGGACTAGCGGGAGAACAGATACGCAGTATTTT. Its protein is CAIWGGTSGRTDTQYF. This chain joins TRBV10-3 and TRBJ2-3; 14 nucleotides line up with TRBD2. With V trimmed by 8 bases and J by 3 bases, 7 bases remained unmatched. The CDR3 spans 16 residues. Germline loops: CDR1 ENHRY, CDR2 SYGVKD.

The V call is TRBV11-3, the J call TRBJ2-1; possibly TRBD1 for D (6 bases). V dropped 5 bases and J dropped 3 bases, with 14 bases sitting between them. The germline gives CDR1 SGHNT, CDR2 YENEEA. The CDR3 covers 15 residues. The CDR3 DNA is TGTGCCAGCAGCCCCTCCCTGACAGGCTACAATGAGCAGTTCTTC. This translates into CASSPSLTGYNEQFF.

A single count supports this clone. This sequence joins TRBV7-2 and TRBJ2-3; D is undetermined. The germline gives CDR1 SGHTA, CDR2 FQGNSA. The V and J ends lost 5 bases and 11 bases respectively, with 11 bases between them. CDR3 length equals 11 residues. For the CDR3, the DNA is TGTGCCAGCAGCCGCGCCGCGGTGCAGTATTTT. Protein sequence: CASSRAAVQYF.

This chain uses TRBV19 with TRBJ2-7, with 8 positions matching TRBD1. The CDR3 loop spans 14 amino acids. The V and J ends lost 7 bases and 6 bases, in that order; junction bases with no gene match: 11. The V gene's germline CDR1 is LNHDA and CDR2 SQIVND (reference sequence). Here the CDR3 DNA reads TGTGCCAGTACCCGACAGGGGAATATAGGCGAGCAGTACTTC. Its translation: CASTRQGNIGEQYF.

The gene calls are TRBV3-1 (or the pseudogene TRBV3-2) and TRBJ2-3, with D possibly matching TRBD2 (6 bases). Trimming shortened V by 5 bases and J by 4 bases, and 19 bases separated the two germline ends. Germline CDR1 is LGHDT and CDR2 is YNNKEL (reference sequence). The CDR3 loop spans 16 amino acids. The DNA of the CDR3 is TGTGCCAGCAGCACCCGACTAGTGGGCCCAGCAGATACGCAGTATTTT. As protein: CASSTRLVGPADTQYF.

This clone was seen once. The rearrangement links TRBV20-1 to TRBJ1-5, with D possibly matching TRBD1 (6 bases). This CDR3 contains 13 residues. The V gene's germline CDR1 is DFQATT and CDR2 SNEGSKA (reference sequence). With 3 bases removed from V and 4 bases from J, the gap between germline ends came to 10 bases. CDR3 DNA: TGCAGTGCTAGTGGGCAGGGGAATCAGCCCCAGCATTTT. This sequence encodes CSASGQGNQPQHF.

The gene calls are TRBV5-1 and TRBJ1-1; 9 bases match TRBD1. V was pared by 4 bases and J by 9 bases, with 10 bases of the junction left unmatched. CDR3 size: 14 residues. Per the germline V gene, CDR1 is SGHRS and CDR2 is YFSETQ. For the CDR3, the DNA is TGCGCCAGCAGCCCCGGGGACAGGGTTTTACAAGCTTTCTTT. This sequence encodes CASSPGDRVLQAFF.

The gene calls are TRBV5-5 and TRBJ2-7; D not resolved. V lost 1 base, J lost 1 base, and 6 bases lay in between. Looked up from germline, CDR1 is SGHKS and CDR2 is YYEKEE (reference sequence). CDR3 length: 13 residues. DNA of the CDR3: TGTGCCAGCAGCTTGTACTGGTCCTACGAGCAGTACTTC. Its protein is CASSLYWSYEQYF.

The chain combines TRBV19 with TRBJ1-5; 9 bases align to TRBD1. J was trimmed by 1 base and V by 4 bases; bases with no gene match: 2. There are 15 residues in the CDR3. Germline V gene lookup returns CDR1 LNHDA and CDR2 SQIVND (reference sequence). CDR3 in amino acids: CASSTDRGSNQPQHF. In DNA form, the CDR3 reads TGTGCCAGTAGTACGGACAGGGGAAGCAATCAGCCCCAGCATTTT.

The chain joins TRBV19 to TRBJ2-2; 7 bases align to TRBD1. The CDR3 is made up of 15 amino acids. V was clipped by 7 bases and J by 7 bases; unmatched bases: 12. In germline, CDR1 is LNHDA, CDR2 SQIVND (reference sequence). The chain's CDR3 is CASTPTDRVGGELFF. CDR3 in DNA: TGTGCCAGTACCCCCACCGACAGGGTTGGCGGGGAGCTGTTTTTT. The variable domain in full, with the rest retrieved from reference TRBV19 and TRBJ2-2, is DGGITQSPKYLFRKEGQNVTLSCEQNLNHDAMYWYRQDPGQGLRLIYYSQIVNDFQKGDIAEGYSVSREKKESFPLTVTSAQKNPTAFYLCASTPTDRVGGELFFGEGSRLTVL.

This chain links TRBV6-2 or TRBV6-3 with TRBJ1-5; D gene uncertain. Trimming cost V 2 bases and J 0 bases, with 8 bases left between them. Germline V gives CDR1 MNHEY, CDR2 SVGEGT. CDR3 length: 15 amino acids. DNA for the CDR3: TGTGCCAGCAGTTACCCGGGGTTTAGCAATCAGCCCCAGCATTTT. This sequence encodes CASSYPGFSNQPQHF.

The chain combines TRBV7-2 with TRBJ2-1, with D unresolved. V dropped 2 bases and J dropped 6 bases, with 8 bases sitting between them. The germline gives CDR1 SGHTA, CDR2 FQGNSA. This CDR3 is built from 13 residues. This chain's CDR3 is CASSLFVSNEQFF. The CDR3 DNA sequence: TGTGCCAGCAGCTTATTTGTCAGCAATGAGCAGTTCTTC. The full variable domain, with the rest looked up from reference TRBV7-2 and TRBJ2-1, is GAGVSQSPSNKVTEKGKDVELRCDPISGHTALYWYRQSLGQGLEFLIYFQGNSAPDKSGLPSDRFSAERTGGSVSTLTIQRTQQEDSAVYLCASSLFVSNEQFFGPGTRLTVL.

The V and J genes are TRBV19 and TRBJ2-2; tentatively, D is TRBD1 (6 bases). The CDR3 consists of 15 residues. V was pared by 1 base and J by 15 bases, with 21 bases between. Germline V gives CDR1 LNHDA, CDR2 SQIVND (reference sequence). CDR3 coding DNA: TGTGCCAGTAGTATAGCTATTACCCGGGACACGGGCTTGTTTTTT. This codes for CASSIAITRDTGLFF. Drawing the rest from reference TRBV19 and TRBJ2-2, the complete variable domain is DGGITQSPKYLFRKEGQNVTLSCEQNLNHDAMYWYRQDPGQGLRLIYYSQIVNDFQKGDIAEGYSVSREKKESFPLTVTSAQKNPTAFYLCASSIAITRDTGLFFGEGSRLTVL.

The gene calls are TRBV6-5 and TRBJ1-1; D uncertain. V lost 3 bases and J 1 base, leaving 9 bases between the germline ends. The CDR3 extends over 14 amino acids. Per the germline V gene, CDR1 is MNHEY and CDR2 is SVGAGI. The CDR3 bases are TGTGCCAGCAGTTATGGGTTAGCGAACACTGAAGCTTTCTTT. This encodes CASSYGLANTEAFF.